The rows below give T cell receptor beta chains drawn from one sample of a study of shared clonotypes between healthy human individuals. Produced via immunoSEQ multiplex PCR; TCRdb's table is partial and in-frame only. This table has around 2,100,000 clones, approximately 94% appearing once. Sample: naive CD8+ T cells sorted from blood. These receptors were obtained from a young man in good health. The CDR3 runs from the conserved cysteine through the conserved F or W. A D gene is named only where the DNA matches it firmly. The listing skips clone size in some rows; elsewhere it reads once, few, many or a size class.

D: -; size: -; J: TRBJ2-3; V: TRBV7-2; CDR3: CASSLYGSSGDTQYF; DNA: TGTGCCAGCAGCTTATACGGGAGTTCGGGAGATACGCAGTATTTT
D: -; size: -; J: TRBJ2-7; V: TRBV4-3; CDR3: CASSQERTVYYEQYF; DNA: TGCGCCAGCAGCCAAGAGAGGACAGTCTACTACGAGCAGTACTTC
D: TRBD2; size: -; J: TRBJ2-1; V: TRBV7-9; CDR3: CASSLVAGGTKDEQFF; DNA: TGTGCCAGCAGCTTAGTGGCGGGAGGGACCAAGGATGAGCAGTTCTTC
D: TRBD2; size: once; J: TRBJ2-1; V: TRBV9; CDR3: CASSVASGVSWDEQFF; DNA: TGTGCCAGCAGCGTAGCGAGCGGGGTTTCCTGGGATGAGCAGTTCTTC
D: -; size: -; J: TRBJ2-5; V: TRBV5-5; CDR3: CASSPVEDPGETQYF; DNA: TGTGCCAGCAGCCCTGTGGAGGACCCCGGAGAGACCCAGTACTTC
D: -; size: -; J: TRBJ1-1; V: TRBV9; CDR3: CASTLTVMNTEAFF; DNA: TGTGCCAGCACCCTGACAGTGATGAACACTGAAGCTTTCTTT
D: -; size: once; J: TRBJ2-7; V: TRBV4-1; CDR3: CASSQVTPDEQYF; DNA: TGCGCCAGCAGCCAAGTAACCCCAGACGAGCAGTACTTC
D: TRBD2; size: -; J: TRBJ2-2; V: TRBV7-7; CDR3: CASRTLAGTGELFF; DNA: TGTGCTAGCAGAACACTAGCGGGCACCGGGGAGCTGTTTTTT
D: -; size: -; J: TRBJ2-3; V: TRBV6-5; CDR3: CASSYAGATDTQYF; DNA: TGTGCCAGCAGTTATGCGGGGGCGACAGATACGCAGTATTTT
D: -; size: -; J: TRBJ2-5; V: TRBV6-5; CDR3: CASRLNVGQETQYF; DNA: TGTGCCAGCAGGCTGAATGTGGGCCAAGAGACCCAGTACTTC
D: -; size: -; J: TRBJ1-1; V: TRBV11-2; CDR3: CASSLVGLDEVNTEAFF; DNA: TGTGCCAGCAGCTTAGTGGGTCTCGACGAAGTCAACACTGAAGCTTTCTTT
D: -; size: -; J: TRBJ2-7; V: TRBV7-7; CDR3: CASSLGDGVYEQYF; DNA: TGTGCTAGCAGCTTAGGCGATGGGGTCTACGAGCAGTACTTC
D: TRBD1; size: -; J: TRBJ2-7; V: TRBV18; CDR3: CASSPTGTYEQYF; DNA: TGTGCCAGCTCACCGACAGGGACATACGAGCAGTACTTC
D: -; size: -; J: TRBJ2-1; V: TRBV5-6; CDR3: CASSPGLITTLNEQFF; DNA: TGTGCCAGCAGCCCGGGACTGATAACGACCTTAAATGAGCAGTTCTTC
D: -; size: -; J: TRBJ2-6; V: TRBV7-2; CDR3: CASSPGTFRSGANVLTF; DNA: TGTGCCAGCAGCCCCGGGACTTTTCGCTCTGGGGCCAACGTCCTGACTTTC
D: TRBD1; size: -; J: TRBJ2-7; V: TRBV27; CDR3: CASRIRQGYEQYF; DNA: TGTGCCAGCAGGATACGACAGGGCTACGAGCAGTACTTC
D: -; size: -; J: TRBJ2-2; V: TRBV4-3; CDR3: CASSQGGLLNTGELFF; DNA: TGCGCCAGCAGCCAAGGGGGACTTCTTAACACCGGGGAGCTGTTTTTT
D: -; size: -; J: TRBJ1-3; V: TRBV4-1; CDR3: CASSQDPGWGNTIYF; DNA: TGCGCCAGCAGCCAAGATCCGGGGTGGGGAAACACCATATATTTT
D: TRBD1; size: -; J: TRBJ2-5; V: TRBV27; CDR3: CASSRQGHQETQYF; DNA: TGTGCCAGCAGCAGACAGGGGCACCAAGAGACCCAGTACTTC
D: TRBD2; size: once; J: TRBJ2-1; V: TRBV29-1; CDR3: CSAVAAGDHNEQFF; DNA: TGCAGCGCCGTCGCAGCGGGGGACCACAATGAGCAGTTCTTC
D: -; size: -; J: TRBJ2-5; V: TRBV9; CDR3: CASSAWDRATQYF; DNA: TGTGCCAGCAGCGCATGGGACCGAGCGACCCAGTACTTC
D: -; size: -; J: TRBJ1-1; V: TRBV6-5; CDR3: CASSYGPGETEAFF; DNA: TGTGCCAGCAGTTACGGCCCGGGGGAGACTGAAGCTTTCTTT
D: -; size: -; J: TRBJ2-5; V: TRBV15; CDR3: CATSRGGEEVTQYF; DNA: TGTGCCACCAGCAGAGGAGGGGAGGAAGTGACCCAGTACTTC
D: TRBD2; size: -; J: TRBJ2-2; V: TRBV10-2; CDR3: CASTDLAGGNTGELFF; DNA: TGCGCCAGCACCGATTTAGCGGGAGGAAACACCGGGGAGCTGTTTTTT
D: TRBD1; size: -; J: TRBJ2-7; V: TRBV7-6; CDR3: CASSLVTGAVDEQYF; DNA: TGTGCCAGCAGCTTAGTTACAGGGGCCGTTGACGAGCAGTACTTC
D: TRBD1; size: -; J: TRBJ1-2; V: TRBV28; CDR3: CASSPDRSYGYTF; DNA: TGTGCCAGCAGCCCGGACAGGTCCTATGGCTACACCTTC
D: -; size: -; J: TRBJ2-1; V: TRBV5-1; CDR3: CASSSWSDEQFF; DNA: TGCGCCAGCAGCTCATGGAGCGATGAGCAGTTCTTC
D: -; size: once; J: TRBJ2-7; V: TRBV7-9; CDR3: CASSYGTDTYEQYF; DNA: TGTGCCAGCAGCTACGGGACGGACACCTACGAGCAGTACTTC
D: -; size: few; J: TRBJ1-2; V: TRBV6-5; CDR3: CASSYSPGNYGYTF; DNA: TGTGCCAGCAGTTACTCGCCGGGGAACTATGGCTACACCTTC
D: TRBD1; size: -; J: TRBJ2-7; V: TRBV4-1; CDR3: CASSFKGDSPYEQYF; DNA: TGCGCCAGCAGCTTTAAGGGGGACAGTCCCTACGAGCAGTACTTC
D: -; size: -; J: TRBJ1-4; V: TRBV13; CDR3: CASSPRGEKLFF; DNA: TGTGCCAGCAGCCCCCGGGGAGAGAAACTGTTTTTT
D: TRBD2; size: -; J: TRBJ2-7; V: TRBV19; CDR3: CASSIDLAGAYEQYF; DNA: TGTGCCAGTAGTATAGACCTAGCGGGAGCGTACGAGCAGTACTTC
D: -; size: -; J: TRBJ2-1; V: TRBV5-6; CDR3: CASSFEGLEQFF; DNA: TGTGCCAGCAGCTTTGAGGGGCTTGAGCAGTTCTTC
D: TRBD1; size: -; J: TRBJ1-5; V: TRBV4-1; CDR3: CASSQAYRGGNQPQHF; DNA: TGCGCCAGCAGCCAAGCATACAGGGGCGGCAATCAGCCCCAGCATTTT
D: -; size: once; J: TRBJ1-2; V: TRBV5-6; CDR3: CASSLDGASNYGYTF; DNA: TGTGCCAGCAGCTTGGACGGGGCCTCGAACTATGGCTACACCTTC
D: -; size: -; J: TRBJ1-1; V: TRBV7-3; CDR3: CASSLTSNTEAFF; DNA: TGTGCCAGCAGCTTAACCTCGAACACTGAAGCTTTCTTT
D: TRBD2; size: -; J: TRBJ2-3; V: TRBV27; CDR3: CASSLSGGWADTQYF; DNA: TGTGCCAGCAGTTTATCCGGGGGGTGGGCAGATACGCAGTATTTT
D: -; size: -; J: TRBJ2-3; V: TRBV27; CDR3: CASSLGPGWADTQYF; DNA: TGTGCCAGCAGTCTAGGGCCGGGGTGGGCAGATACGCAGTATTTT
D: -; size: -; J: TRBJ2-1; V: TRBV13; CDR3: CASSPWGVSSYNEQFF; DNA: TGTGCCAGCAGCCCCTGGGGGGTCAGCTCCTACAATGAGCAGTTCTTC
D: TRBD1; size: once; J: TRBJ1-2; V: TRBV5-6; CDR3: CASSSETGGGYGYTF; DNA: TGTGCCAGCAGCTCGGAGACAGGGGGCGGCTATGGCTACACCTTC
D: -; size: -; J: TRBJ1-3; V: TRBV4-3; CDR3: CASSQERQVVGGTIYF; DNA: TGCGCCAGCAGCCAAGAAAGACAGGTGGTAGGTGGCACCATATATTTT
D: TRBD1; size: -; J: TRBJ1-1; V: TRBV7-9; CDR3: CASSPTGDINTEAFF; DNA: TGTGCCAGCAGCCCCACAGGGGATATAAACACTGAAGCTTTCTTT